These 28 T cell receptor beta chains were all obtained from the same sample, sequenced in a study of tumor-infiltrating lymphocytes in primary liver carcinoma. Germline DNA was also extracted, with blood RNA taken from unsorted whole blood. A primer in the constant region served to generate TCR beta cDNA from approximately 460 ng of total RNA. Generation of the TCR beta libraries relied on three nested multiplex PCR rounds using slightly modified ARM-PCR. TRBV1-TRBV30 forward primers paired with a C-beta reverse primer drove the first two PCR rounds, approximately 11 cycles each. MiXCR, run by TCRdb on the multiplex PCR reads, gives a single entry per CDR3 protein. The sample lists 300,000 to 400,000 distinct CDR3 sequences; 55% to 65% were seen once. What was sequenced was peripheral blood. The receptors were gathered from a man aged 35 to 55 with primary liver carcinoma and hepatitis B virus infection.

This chain uses TRBV28 with TRBJ1-1, with no clear D. Germline V gene sequence: CDR1 MDHEN, CDR2 SYDVKM. The CDR3 has 13 residues. The V end was cut by 8 bases, the J end by 10 bases, with 20 bases between. The CDR3 DNA is TGTGCCAGCGGCTCCCGGCCGGGTGCGGCAGCTTTCTTT. This encodes CASGSRPGAAAFF.

Details on this clonotype: A clone one base away is much larger, so this may be a read error. The rearrangement joins TRBV4-2 to TRBJ2-7; perhaps D is TRBD1 or TRBD2 (5 bases each). Trimming left V 9 bases short and J 2 bases short, with 20 bases between. Germline CDR1 and CDR2: LGHNA and YNFKEQ. This CDR3 has 15 amino acids. Here the CDR3 reads CARTAGPGRTYEQYF. The CDR3 bases are TGTGCCAGGACCGCCGGGCCGGGACGCACCTACGAGCAGTACTTC.

This clonotype was seen more than once but under ten times. The rearrangement links TRBV5-5 to TRBJ1-1; tentatively, D is TRBD1 (6 bases). V was clipped by 2 bases and J by 4 bases, with 15 bases between them. CDR3 length equals 15 residues. Germline CDR1 reads SGHKS; CDR2 reads YYEKEE (reference sequence). In nucleotides, the CDR3 is TGTGCCAGCAGCTTAGGCCATGGGGGGGCCACTGAAGCTTTCTTT. Amino acid sequence: CASSLGHGGATEAFF.

This chain connects TRBV11-1 to TRBJ2-5; 12 bases are shared with TRBD2. The CDR3 totals 16 residues. Trimming took 9 bases from V and 1 from J; bases not matched to a gene: 9. Looked up from germline, CDR1 is SGHAT and CDR2 is FQDESV (reference sequence). As DNA, the CDR3 is TGTGCCAGTAGCCTAGGACTAGCGGGAACCCAAGAGACCCAGTACTTC. The encoded protein is CASSLGLAGTQETQYF. The whole variable domain, remainder taken from reference TRBV11-1 and TRBJ2-5, is EAEVAQSPRYKITEKSQAVAFWCDPISGHATLYWYRQILGQGPELLVQFQDESVVDDSQLPKDRFSAERLKGVDSTLKIQPAELGDSAMYLCASSLGLAGTQETQYFGPGTRLLVL.

Comment on this clonotype: One base away lies a much larger clone, so this may be a sequencing read error. This chain uses TRBV30 with TRBJ2-7, with 7 bases matching TRBD1. CDR3 length equals 15 residues. Germline V gives CDR1 GTSNPN, CDR2 SVGIG (reference sequence). After removal of 6 bases from V and 3 bases from J, the junction contained 14 bases not matched to a gene. CDR3 nucleotide sequence: TGTGCCTGTAGTCGAGACAGGGCAAGCCTCTACGAGCAGTACTTC. Protein: CACSRDRASLYEQYF.

This clonotype was seen repeatedly, ten times or more. The genes are TRBV29-1 and TRBJ2-7; 9 bases map to TRBD1. CDR1 is SQVTM and CDR2 is ANQGSEA in the germline V gene. This CDR3 is built from 13 residues. V dropped 4 bases and J dropped 2; count of bases not matched to a gene: 3. CDR3 DNA: TGCAGCGTTGTCGGGACAGGGCCCTACGAGCAGTACTTC. Translating gives CSVVGTGPYEQYF.

This clonotype was detected many times. The chain employs TRBV6-2 or TRBV6-3 and TRBJ2-7, with 7 nucleotides matching TRBD1. CDR3 length equals 14 residues. Trimming at V came to 6 bases and at J to 2 bases, leaving 7 bases not matched to a gene. CDR1 MNHEY and CDR2 SVGEGT come from the germline V gene. CDR3 nucleotides: TGTGCCAGCAGAGGGACAGCCAGACCCTACGAGCAGTACTTC. Encoded protein: CASRGTARPYEQYF.

In this sample, this clonotype turned up many times. The chain couples TRBV4-1 to TRBJ2-5; perhaps TRBD2 as D (6 bases). The V end was cut by 0 bases, the J end by 7 bases, with 12 bases between. Germline lookup yields CDR1 MGHRA and CDR2 YSYEKL. The CDR3 is made up of 14 amino acids. CDR3 protein: CASSQDGGVGTQYF. In nucleotides, the CDR3 is TGCGCCAGCAGCCAAGACGGCGGGGTTGGGACCCAGTACTTC.

This sequence joins TRBV5-6 and TRBJ2-3; D not resolved. V was shortened by 6 bases and J by 0 bases, with 17 bases between the two germline ends. This CDR3 is 16 amino acids long. The germline V gene encodes CDR1 SGHDT and CDR2 YYEEEE. In DNA form, the CDR3 reads TGTGCCAGCATCGACCGGGTGGCAGGTAGCACAGATACGCAGTATTTT. It codes for CASIDRVAGSTDTQYF.

This clonotype has a count of ten or more. J is TRBJ2-7 and V is TRBV5-6; 10 bases match TRBD1. Germline values: CDR1 SGHDT, CDR2 YYEEEE. This CDR3 region has 15 residues. After removal of 4 bases from V and 4 bases from J, the junction contained 8 bases not matched to a gene. Written as DNA, the CDR3 is TGTGCCAGCAGCCCCCTCGGGACAGGGGAGTACGAGCAGTACTTC. It specifies CASSPLGTGEYEQYF.

As to this clonotype: This may come from a read error, since a much larger clone is one base off. This chain uses TRBV4-1 with TRBJ2-1, with no clear D. Germline CDR1 is MGHRA and CDR2 is YSYEKL. This CDR3 has 15 residues. As DNA, the CDR3 is TGCGCCAGCGGCCAAGAATCGGTTAGACTGAATGAGCAGTTCTTC. Translated, it gives CASGQESVRLNEQFF.

As to this clonotype: This sequence may be a read error, since a much larger clone differs from it by one base. The chain recombines TRBV29-1 with TRBJ1-6; no reliable D call. The CDR3 loop spans 13 amino acids. Between the trimmed V and J ends, which lost 4 bases and 11 bases, there was a span of 15 bases. From germline, CDR1 is SQVTM and CDR2 ANQGSEA. For the CDR3, the DNA is TGCAGCGTTGGAATGGGAGGAAAGACACCCCTCCACTTT. Translating gives CSVGMGGKTPLHF.

V usage is TRBV12-3 or TRBV12-4 and J usage is TRBJ2-5; 10 bases fit TRBD1. The ends lost 6 bases at V and 3 bases at J; junction bases unmatched: 7. The CDR3 has 15 residues. CDR3 amino acids: CASSLTGGKKETQYF. The DNA for the CDR3 is TGTGCCAGCAGCTTGACAGGGGGCAAGAAAGAGACCCAGTACTTC.

Notes on this clonotype: An end of the junction differs from the germline gene, which may be a read error. The chain employs TRBV10-3 and TRBJ2-1, with TRBD1 as a possible D gene (6 bases). Germline CDR1 ENHRY, CDR2 SYGVKD. The CDR3 runs 15 residues. CDR3 coding DNA: TGTGCCATCAGTGAGTCTCGGGACATATACAATGAGCAGTCCTTC. Amino acid sequence: CAISESRDIYNEQSF.

The chain recombines TRBV6-2 or TRBV6-3 with TRBJ2-1; D is possibly TRBD1 (5 bases). The ends were cut back, 7 bases at V and 3 bases at J, with 16 bases in the middle. This CDR3 has 15 residues. The V gene's germline CDR1 is MNHEY and CDR2 SVGEGT. CDR3: CASTKQMGLYNEQFF. The DNA for the CDR3 is TGTGCCAGCACCAAGCAGATGGGGCTCTACAATGAGCAGTTCTTC.

This clonotype was seen just once. An end of the junction does not agree with germline; a read error may underlie this. This chain connects TRBV12-3 or TRBV12-4 to TRBJ1-4, with a possible D match to TRBD1 (5 bases). This CDR3 spans 12 amino acids. This CDR3 reads CVSCYGAEKLFF. The DNA of the CDR3 is TGTGTCAGCTGTTACGGGGCTGAAAAACTGTTTTTT.

Of note for this clonotype: A clone one base away is much larger, so this may be a read error. The rearrangement joins TRBV6-1 to TRBJ1-5; D possibly corresponds to TRBD1 (6 bases). Germline V gene sequence: CDR1 MNHNS, CDR2 SASEGT. CDR3 length equals 12 residues. The DNA for the CDR3 is TGTACCAGCAGTCGAGGGGGTCAGCCCCAGCATTTT. Translating gives CTSSRGGQPQHF.

This clonotype came up many times. J is TRBJ1-6 and V is TRBV12-3 or TRBV12-4; perhaps TRBD1 as D (6 bases). With 7 bases removed from V and 7 bases from J, the gap between germline ends came to 14 bases. There are 14 residues in the CDR3. The CDR3 region is CASNQGLRNSPLHF. The CDR3 bases are TGTGCCAGCAACCAGGGGCTCCGGAATTCACCCCTCCACTTT.

The chain recombines TRBV19 with TRBJ2-5; maybe TRBD2 (6 bases). V lost 10 bases and J 2 bases, leaving 17 bases between the germline ends. Germline V gene sequence: CDR1 LNHDA, CDR2 SQIVND (reference sequence). The CDR3 length is 14 residues. CDR3 bases: TGTGCCACCTCCCGGGACTGGAGACAAGAGACCCAGTACTTC. This encodes CATSRDWRQETQYF.

The chain joins TRBV20-1 to TRBJ1-6, with unresolved D. The V and J ends lost 5 bases and 5 bases respectively, with 13 bases between them. CDR3 length equals 14 residues. The germline V gene has CDR1 DFQATT and CDR2 SNEGSKA (reference sequence). CDR3 amino acids: CSAYPGFDNSPLHF. DNA for the CDR3: TGCAGTGCTTACCCAGGATTTGATAATTCACCCCTCCACTTT.

Remarks on this clonotype: Germline and junction disagree at one end, which may indicate a read error. The V call is TRBV6-5, the J call TRBJ2-7; possibly TRBD1 for D (5 bases). CDR3 length: 18 residues. Germline V gene lookup returns CDR1 MNHEY and CDR2 SVGAGI. The CDR3 region has the DNA TGTGCCAGCAGTTACTCGATATGGGCAGGTCAGGGCCCCGGCGAGCAATACTTC. As protein: CASSYSIWAGQGPGEQYF.

The sample holds a few counts of this clonotype. The chain is built from TRBV4-1 and TRBJ2-1; 8 bases line up with TRBD1. The CDR3 spans 15 residues. J gave up 9 bases and V 2 bases, and 9 bases lay outside the gene matches. The germline CDR1 and CDR2 sequences are MGHRA and YSYEKL. Written as DNA, the CDR3 is TGCGCCAGCAGCCAACAGGGGGCTCTTCTTGGTGAGCAGTTCTTC. This codes for CASSQQGALLGEQFF.

This chain links TRBV5-4 with TRBJ2-7, with 10 bases aligning to TRBD2. The CDR3 covers 19 residues. V lost 0 bases and J lost 5; bases outside the gene matches: 17. The V gene's germline CDR1 is SGHNT and CDR2 YYREEE (reference sequence). The chain's CDR3 is CASSLAGRAGGPQGHEQYF. In DNA form, the CDR3 reads TGTGCCAGCAGCTTGGCTGGACGAGCGGGAGGGCCCCAAGGCCACGAGCAGTACTTC.

The sample holds many counts of this clonotype. The chain uses TRBV14 and TRBJ1-1, with 7 bases lining up with TRBD1. The V gene end was trimmed by 5 bases and the J gene end by 0 bases; junction bases not matched to a gene: 9. The length of the CDR3 is 16 residues. Germline assignment: CDR1 SGHDN and CDR2 FVKESK. The CDR3 coding sequence is TGTGCCAGCAGCAGTCGACAGGGCGTAATGAACACTGAAGCTTTCTTT. Its translation is CASSSRQGVMNTEAFF.

This clonotype showed up many times. The chain combines TRBV6-1 with TRBJ2-5, with TRBD2 matching 10 bases. The CDR3 consists of 13 residues. V lost 4 bases to trimming and J lost 12 bases; unmatched junction nucleotides: 8. Germline assignment: CDR1 MNHNS and CDR2 SASEGT. The CDR3 region has the DNA TGTGCCAGCAGTGGGGTGGGACTAGCGCGAGAGTACTTC. Translation: CASSGVGLAREYF.

As concerns this clonotype: One end of the junction varies from germline; a read error may be responsible. The chain couples TRBV11-2 to TRBJ2-1; 10 nucleotides agree with TRBD2. CDR3 length: 15 residues. Germline-derived CDR1 and CDR2 are SGHAT and FQNNGV. Written as DNA, the CDR3 is TGTGTCAGCAGCTTCCTAGCGGGAGCGTATAATGAGCAGTTCTTC. It encodes CVSSFLAGAYNEQFF.

This clonotype was detected once. An end of the junction does not agree with germline; a read error may underlie this. This chain connects TRBV11-2 to TRBJ2-1; the D is unclear. There are 17 residues in the CDR3. Per the germline V gene, CDR1 is SGHAT and CDR2 is FQNNGV. CDR3 sequence (DNA): TGTGCTAGCAGCGCCTTGGCAGCGCTTAGCTCCTACAATGAGCAGTTCTTC. Protein product: CASSALAALSSYNEQFF.

This sequence joins TRBV20-1 and TRBJ2-5, with D perhaps TRBD1 (5 bases). V was cut by 1 base and J by 4 bases, with 10 bases left in between. This CDR3 has 13 residues. Germline V gene sequence: CDR1 DFQATT, CDR2 SNEGSKA (reference sequence). CDR3 sequence reads: CSARGTNRETQYF. The CDR3, as DNA: TGCAGTGCTAGAGGGACAAATCGAGAGACCCAGTACTTC.